These 24 T cell receptor beta chains originate from one sample sequenced in a study of human CD4 T cells and Enterobacteriaceae. After about 6-7 days, proliferating activated T cells were FACS-sorted as CFSE-low CD25+ ICOS+ cells. Irradiated autologous monocytes pulsed with antigen were cultured at a 2:1 ratio with CFSE-labeled memory CD4+ T cells. Memory CD4+ T cells were sorted as all CD4+ cells except CD45RA+CCR7+CD95- naive cells, over 95% pure. The data were produced by immunoSEQ multiplex PCR, yet TCRdb's version contains in-frame clones alone and is incomplete. The profile shows under 1,500 clones, less than 60% of them singletons. The source material was bacteria-reactive CD4+ T cells grown in culture. Regarding subset: CFSE-low proliferating memory CD4 T cells sorted after in vitro stimulation with a heat-inactivated bacterium or M. tuberculosis lysate. These receptors were obtained from a human donor in good health.

The V gene is TRBV5-1, the J gene TRBJ1-2, with 8 bases lining up with TRBD1. CDR3 length: 16 amino acids. CDR1 and CDR2 from the germline V gene are SGHRS and YFSETQ. Losses at the gene ends were 0 bases for V and 4 bases for J; bases not matched to a gene: 8. CDR3 protein: CASSLGLGTGVYGYTF. In nucleotides, the CDR3 is TGCGCCAGCAGCTTGGGACTAGGGACAGGCGTCTATGGCTACACCTTC.

The chain links TRBV6-5 to TRBJ2-7; TRBD2 agrees at 10 bases. V lost 8 bases and J lost 7; bases outside the gene matches: 14. Germline loops: CDR1 MNHEY, CDR2 SVGAGI. The CDR3 sequence is 15 residues long. Here the CDR3 reads CASGDLASGSWEQYF. The CDR3 coding sequence is TGTGCCAGCGGCGATCTGGCTAGCGGGAGTTGGGAGCAGTACTTC.

This clone was counted a few times. V usage is TRBV5-6 and J usage is TRBJ2-2; 10 bases line up with TRBD2. Germline lookup yields CDR1 SGHDT and CDR2 YYEEEE. The V gene end was trimmed by 3 bases and the J gene end by 6 bases; junction bases not matched to a gene: 14. The CDR3 extends over 18 amino acids. The CDR3 nucleotides read TGTGCCAGCAGCTCCTTCGGGTCAGCGGGAGGGCCATCCGGGGAGCTGTTTTTT. This codes for CASSSFGSAGGPSGELFF.

The rearrangement uses TRBV5-4 and TRBJ2-7, with 13 bases fitting TRBD2. Per germline, CDR1 SGHNT and CDR2 YYREEE (reference sequence). J lost 4 bases, V lost 1 base, and 2 bases had no gene match. The CDR3 extends over 15 amino acids. The CDR3 loop reads CASSLKLAGGYEQYF. The CDR3 DNA sequence: TGTGCCAGCAGCTTGAAACTAGCGGGAGGGTACGAGCAGTACTTC.

This clone counts as hyperexpanded. The chain links TRBV10-3 to TRBJ1-2; TRBD1 matches 11 bases. The CDR3 totals 14 residues. Trimming cost V 7 bases and J 7 bases; bases outside gene matches: 8. Germline V gene lookup returns CDR1 ENHRY and CDR2 SYGVKD. The CDR3 DNA sequence: TGTGCCATCACGCCTGGACAGGGGGCGCTTGGCTACACCTTC. Residues: CAITPGQGALGYTF.

The V gene is TRBV19, the J gene TRBJ2-3; D unresolved. The CDR3 extends over 14 amino acids. Germline-derived CDR1 and CDR2 are LNHDA and SQIVND (reference sequence). Between the trimmed V and J ends, which lost 6 bases and 1 base, there was a span of 11 bases. This CDR3 is CASSFMVGTDTQYF. The CDR3 region has the DNA TGTGCCAGTAGCTTCATGGTCGGCACAGATACGCAGTATTTT.

In its sample, this clone was seen a few times. The chain has TRBV27 and TRBJ2-7, with TRBD1 matching 7 bases. Germline V CDR1 and CDR2: MNHEY, SMNVEV (reference sequence). The CDR3 spans 14 residues. V dropped 5 bases and J dropped 2; count of bases not matched to a gene: 6. CDR3 sequence reads: CASSPRQGPYEQYF. The CDR3 nucleotides are TGTGCCAGCAGTCCCCGACAGGGCCCCTACGAGCAGTACTTC.

The rearrangement uses TRBV5-6 and TRBJ2-7; D call uncertain. Germline V lookup: CDR1 SGHDT, CDR2 YYEEEE. V lost 0 bases, J lost 7 bases, and 8 bases lay in between. This CDR3 is built from 12 residues. Written as DNA, the CDR3 is TGTGCCAGCAGCTTGGGGGCGAGGGAGCAGTACTTC. This encodes CASSLGAREQYF.

V gene TRBV27 combines with J gene TRBJ1-4, with a weak D call TRBD1 (6 bases). Germline V gene data show CDR1 as MNHEY and CDR2 as SMNVEV (reference sequence). Trimming shortened V by 5 bases and J by 8 bases, and 18 bases separated the two germline ends. CDR3 length equals 15 residues. The CDR3 DNA reads TGTGCCAGCAGTCGTCAGACAGGATGGGGGGAAAAACTGTTTTTT. Translating gives CASSRQTGWGEKLFF.

CDR3 amino acids: CASSPGQDQPQHF. The CDR3 bases are TGTGCCAGCTCACCGGGGCAGGATCAGCCCCAGCATTTT. The rearrangement uses TRBV18 and TRBJ1-5, with D perhaps TRBD1 (5 bases). Germline CDR1 KGHSH, CDR2 LQKENI. CDR3 size: 13 residues. V lost 3 bases and J lost 5, with 8 bases in between.

The chain joins TRBV5-1 to TRBJ2-5; D gene uncertain. This CDR3 is 14 amino acids long. V was pared by 0 bases and J by 4 bases, with 10 bases between. Germline CDR1 reads SGHRS; CDR2 reads YFSETQ. CDR3 residues: CASSLGGVGETQYF. The CDR3 DNA follows: TGCGCCAGCAGCTTGGGAGGAGTAGGAGAGACCCAGTACTTC.

In this sample, this clone is large. The chain links TRBV5-4 to TRBJ2-7; 9 bases line up with TRBD1. The CDR3 runs to 15 residues. CDR1 and CDR2 (germline): SGHNT, YYREEE (reference sequence). V lost 4 bases to trimming and J lost 5 bases; unmatched junction nucleotides: 10. The CDR3 loop reads CASSPSGTGSHEQYF. The CDR3 region has the DNA TGTGCCAGCAGCCCATCCGGGACAGGGTCTCACGAGCAGTACTTC.

This clone was seen a few times. The V call is TRBV5-1, the J call TRBJ2-1; the match to TRBD2 covers 7 bases. The V gene's germline CDR1 is SGHRS and CDR2 YFSETQ. After removal of 5 bases from V and 2 bases from J, the junction contained 4 bases not matched to a gene. The CDR3 runs 14 residues. The CDR3 loop is CASRGGRAYNEQFF. CDR3 sequence (DNA): TGCGCCAGCAGAGGAGGGAGGGCCTACAATGAGCAGTTCTTC.

This clone showed up just a few times. The CDR3: CASSEPGTEEQYF. CDR3 DNA: TGTGCCAGCAGTGAACCCGGGACCGAGGAGCAGTACTTC. The chain carries TRBV6-1 and TRBJ2-7; D assignment may be TRBD1 or TRBD2 (5 bases each). The CDR3 has 13 residues. CDR1 MNHNS and CDR2 SASEGT come from the germline V gene. V was clipped by 2 bases and J by 7 bases, with 12 bases between them.

There are a few counts of this clone. The CDR3 region is CASSQDRQNNQPQHF. The CDR3 DNA is TGTGCCAGCAGCCAAGACAGGCAGAATAATCAGCCCCAGCATTTT. The chain uses TRBV4-2 and TRBJ1-5; D unresolved. The CDR3 extends over 15 amino acids. CDR1 is LGHNA, CDR2 YNFKEQ, per germline. V lost 0 bases and J lost 4, with 10 bases in between.

This chain uses TRBV6-6 with TRBJ1-2; D is perhaps TRBD1 (5 bases). V shed 7 bases and J shed 4 bases, with 16 bases lying between them. The CDR3 consists of 14 residues. Germline V gene sequence: CDR1 MNHNY, CDR2 SVGAGI (reference sequence). The CDR3 protein is CASTTPDGAYGYTF. The CDR3 DNA reads as TGTGCCAGCACTACCCCGGACGGGGCCTATGGCTACACCTTC.

The chain combines TRBV11-2 with TRBJ2-1; 7 positions match TRBD2. V lost 4 bases to trimming and J lost 2 bases; unmatched junction nucleotides: 11. Per germline, CDR1 SGHAT and CDR2 FQNNGV. The CDR3 covers 17 residues. The CDR3 region is CASSSPVLAAAYNEQFF. CDR3 sequence (DNA): TGTGCCAGCAGCTCGCCCGTCCTAGCGGCTGCCTACAATGAGCAGTTCTTC.

The chain joins TRBV7-2 to TRBJ2-5; 11 bases map to TRBD2. Germline values: CDR1 SGHTA, CDR2 FQGNSA. Unmatched junction bases numbered 15, after V lost 2 bases and J lost 4 bases. This CDR3 comprises 19 residues. CDR3 residues: CASSLRGGRIAGGPETQYF. In nucleotides, the CDR3 is TGTGCCAGCAGCTTACGCGGGGGGCGCATAGCGGGAGGGCCAGAGACCCAGTACTTC.

This chain uses TRBV29-1 with TRBJ2-3; no clear D gene. V lost 4 bases, J lost 2 bases, and 10 bases lay in between. There are 13 residues in the CDR3. The germline CDR1 and CDR2 sequences are SQVTM and ANQGSEA. CDR3 DNA: TGCAGCGTTGTGGCCAGGAACACAGATACGCAGTATTTT. Protein: CSVVARNTDTQYF.

The rearrangement links TRBV10-3 to TRBJ2-1; TRBD1 matches 11 bases. This CDR3 spans 14 amino acids. The V gene's germline CDR1 is ENHRY and CDR2 SYGVKD. The J segment lost 7 bases and the V segment lost 6 bases, leaving 5 bases of the junction unmatched. The CDR3 bases are TGTGCCATCAGGCCGGGACAGGGGGGAAATGAGCAGTTCTTC. Its protein is CAIRPGQGGNEQFF.

This clone was recorded a few times. The CDR3 is CASSSPGTLAGVSTDTQYF. CDR3 in DNA: TGTGCCAGCAGCTCCCCCGGCACACTAGCGGGAGTAAGCACAGATACGCAGTATTTT. This rearrangement joins TRBV7-8 to TRBJ2-3; 11 bases are a match to TRBD2. The CDR3 has 19 amino acids. The germline V gene encodes CDR1 SGHVS and CDR2 FQNEAQ. V lost 4 bases, J lost 0 bases, and 12 bases stayed unmatched.

A word on this clone: One end of the junction fails to match germline, which may point to a read error. The rearrangement uses TRBV7-2 and TRBJ2-7; no clear D. Germline assignment: CDR1 SGHTA and CDR2 FQGNSA. CDR3 length: 12 amino acids. CDR3 nucleotide sequence: TGTGCCAGCAGCCGCCTTGGGATGCAAACGGACTTC. Amino acids: CASSRLGMQTDF.

The chain joins TRBV27 to TRBJ2-3; 10 nucleotides match TRBD2. The germline V gene encodes CDR1 MNHEY and CDR2 SMNVEV (reference sequence). The CDR3 is 17 amino acids. V dropped 2 bases and J dropped 2; count of bases not matched to a gene: 7. CDR3 sequence (DNA): TGTGCCAGCAGTTTAGTAGCGGGAGGAAGGGCCACAGATACGCAGTATTTT. This translates into CASSLVAGGRATDTQYF.

This clone occurred a few times. This chain links TRBV11-2 with TRBJ2-3; a weak D match, TRBD2 (5 bases). V was shortened by 2 bases and J by 2 bases, with 14 bases between the two germline ends. CDR3 size: 16 residues. The germline gives CDR1 SGHAT, CDR2 FQNNGV. The CDR3 reads CASSLRRASNTDTQYF. The CDR3 coding sequence is TGTGCCAGCAGCTTAAGGCGGGCCAGCAACACAGATACGCAGTATTTT.